The present T cell receptor beta chain was sequenced within a study of regulatory T cells in long-lasting Graves disease. Whole-study results and caveats: The TCR repertoire of persistent Graves' patients was less diverse than that of newly diagnosed ones. Favored usage of TRBV28, TRBJ1-2 and TRBJ2-5 was recorded in persistent disease.

Arm-PCR of CDR3 regions and iRepertoire HTBI primers were used to build TCR beta libraries. One entry per CDR3 protein, called by TCRdb with MiXCR from the multiplex PCR reads. The sample yields some 370,000 distinct CDR3 sequences, roughly 20% seen once. This clonotype appeared many times. The target antigen is unknown. Time point in this sample: persistent/refractory GD, antithyroid drugs over 5 years with positive TRAb. PBMC RNA was the source of the TCR library. In each case, Graves' disease was diagnosed per American Thyroid Association guidelines. The collection involved drawing approximately 9 milliliters of peripheral blood into EDTA tubes. Losses at the gene ends were 5 bases for V and 5 bases for J; bases not matched to a gene: 11. Germline loops: CDR1 MNHEY, CDR2 SMNVEV (reference sequence). This CDR3 comprises 15 residues.

Source: peripheral blood mononuclear cells (PBMCs), taken when the disease was refractory, from a patient treated with antithyroid drugs. This chain joins TRBV27 and TRBJ2-5; 7 bases are shared with TRBD1. The TCR sequence derives from a woman aged 40 to 50 with Graves disease. CDR3 in DNA: TGTGCCAGCAGTAAACGACAGGGAGTCCAGGAGACCCAGTACTTC. Residues: CASSKRQGVQETQYF.